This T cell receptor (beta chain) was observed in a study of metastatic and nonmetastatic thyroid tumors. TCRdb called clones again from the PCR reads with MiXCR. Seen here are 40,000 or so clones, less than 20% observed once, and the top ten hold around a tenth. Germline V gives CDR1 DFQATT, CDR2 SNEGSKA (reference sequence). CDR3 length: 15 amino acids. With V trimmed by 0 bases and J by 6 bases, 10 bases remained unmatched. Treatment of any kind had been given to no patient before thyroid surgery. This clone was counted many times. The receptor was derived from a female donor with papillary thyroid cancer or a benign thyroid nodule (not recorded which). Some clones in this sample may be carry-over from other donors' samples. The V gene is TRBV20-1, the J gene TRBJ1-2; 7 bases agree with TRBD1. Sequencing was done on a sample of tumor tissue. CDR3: CSARDRSTGEDGYTF. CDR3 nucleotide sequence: TGCAGTGCTAGAGATAGATCCACAGGGGAGGATGGCTACACCTTC.